The next 18 T cell receptor beta chains were all read from a single sample in a study of shared clonotypes between healthy human individuals. Clones were sequenced by immunoSEQ multiplex PCR, and TCRdb holds only the in-frame ones, with some missing. The sample contains some 2,400,000 clones, approximately 95% of which appear only once. Specimen: naive CD4+ T cells sorted from blood. Subset reported: CD45RA+ positively selected. These receptors were collected from a man aged 18 to 29 in good health.

V is TRBV5-1 and J is TRBJ1-4; no definite D call. This CDR3 has 13 amino acids. Per germline, CDR1 SGHRS and CDR2 YFSETQ. V was trimmed by 0 bases and J by 8 bases, leaving 8 bases between them. This CDR3 is CASSLAGGEKLFF. Here the CDR3 DNA reads TGCGCCAGCAGCTTGGCCGGTGGGGAAAAACTGTTTTTT. Supplemented by reference TRBV5-1 and TRBJ1-4, the full variable domain reads KAGVTQTPRYLIKTRGQQVTLSCSPISGHRSVSWYQQTPGQGLQFLFEYFSETQRNKGNFPGRFSGRQFSNSRSEMNVSTLELGDSALYLCASSLAGGEKLFFGSGTQLSVL.

The V and J genes are TRBV7-2 and TRBJ2-7; the match to TRBD2 covers 12 bases. V shed 5 bases and J 0 bases; nucleotides not matched to a gene: 11. The CDR3 extends over 18 amino acids. The germline V gene has CDR1 SGHTA and CDR2 FQGNSA. The CDR3 protein is CASSVRGTSGLFSYEQYF. The CDR3 DNA reads TGTGCCAGCAGCGTCCGAGGGACTAGCGGGCTTTTCTCCTACGAGCAGTACTTC.

The chain employs TRBV5-1 and TRBJ1-6, with D uncertain. This CDR3 has 15 residues. Trimming pared 0 bases from V and 2 bases from J, leaving 6 bases between. Germline CDR1 is SGHRS and CDR2 is YFSETQ. This CDR3 is CASSLAAAYNSPLHF. The CDR3 DNA is TGCGCCAGCAGCTTGGCCGCAGCCTATAATTCACCCCTCCACTTT. Together with reference TRBV5-1 and TRBJ1-6, the CDR3 gives the full variable domain: KAGVTQTPRYLIKTRGQQVTLSCSPISGHRSVSWYQQTPGQGLQFLFEYFSETQRNKGNFPGRFSGRQFSNSRSEMNVSTLELGDSALYLCASSLAAAYNSPLHFGNGTRLTVT.

The V and J genes are TRBV19 and TRBJ1-4; tentative D call: TRBD1 (5 bases). Germline V gives CDR1 LNHDA, CDR2 SQIVND (reference sequence). This CDR3 comprises 15 residues. The ends were cut back, 4 bases at V and 9 bases at J, with 18 bases in the middle. The CDR3 nucleotides are TGTGCCAGTAGTACAGGGACGGAATTTGGGAAAAAACTGTTTTTT. Encoded protein: CASSTGTEFGKKLFF.

With respect to this clone: Other DNA sequences within the sample encode an identical CDR3. The chain couples TRBV20-1 to TRBJ1-2, with D maybe TRBD1 (6 bases). The CDR3 sequence is 11 residues long. V gave up 6 bases and J gave up 6 bases, with 11 bases separating them. CDR1 and CDR2 (germline): DFQATT, SNEGSKA (reference sequence). This chain's CDR3 is CSAPGVDGYTF. CDR3 DNA: TGCAGTGCCCCAGGGGTAGATGGCTACACCTTC.

The chain uses TRBV5-4 and TRBJ1-2; 8 bases map to TRBD1. V trimming: 4 bases; J trimming: 0 bases; junction bases outside the gene matches: 5. CDR3 length: 15 amino acids. Germline-derived CDR1 and CDR2 are SGHNT and YYREEE (reference sequence). CDR3 residues: CASSKQGAANYGYTF. CDR3 bases: TGTGCCAGCAGCAAGCAGGGGGCAGCTAACTATGGCTACACCTTC.

Here the CDR3 reads CASSTGITRGEQYF. The CDR3 nucleotides read TGTGCCAGTAGTACAGGGATCACCCGCGGCGAGCAGTACTTC. The V call is TRBV19, the J call TRBJ2-7; perhaps TRBD1 as D (5 bases). Germline assignment: CDR1 LNHDA and CDR2 SQIVND (reference sequence). Trimming cost V 4 bases and J 6 bases, with 16 bases left between them. CDR3 length equals 14 residues.

This chain uses TRBV11-2 with TRBJ2-7; no reliable D call. Trimming shortened V by 6 bases and J by 5 bases, and 8 bases separated the two germline ends. CDR1 and CDR2 (germline): SGHAT, FQNNGV. CDR3 length: 11 residues. The CDR3 spells CASRVGNEQYF. As DNA, the CDR3 is TGTGCCAGCAGAGTAGGAAACGAGCAGTACTTC.

The V and J genes are TRBV18 and TRBJ2-1; D ambiguous. Trimming cost V 2 bases and J 6 bases, with 20 bases left between them. The CDR3 is 17 amino acids. Germline CDR1 and CDR2: KGHSH and LQKENI. The CDR3 region has the DNA TGTGCCAGCTCACCATACGGATTAAGTATAAGAGGCAATGAGCAGTTCTTC. Translated: CASSPYGLSIRGNEQFF.

The chain combines TRBV7-9 with TRBJ2-1; the D gene is possibly TRBD1 (5 bases). V lost 3 bases and J lost 2, with 14 bases in between. The CDR3 sequence is 16 residues long. The germline gives CDR1 SEHNR, CDR2 FQNEAQ (reference sequence). CDR3 residues: CASSLLTGQAYNEQFF. In DNA form, the CDR3 reads TGTGCCAGCAGCTTGTTAACAGGACAAGCCTACAATGAGCAGTTCTTC.

The chain is built from TRBV5-6 and TRBJ2-7; 7 nucleotides align to TRBD1. This CDR3 contains 15 residues. Germline CDR1 SGHDT, CDR2 YYEEEE. V lost 6 bases to trimming and J lost 2 bases; unmatched junction nucleotides: 11. The CDR3: CASTSTGEVPYEQYF. CDR3 nucleotide sequence: TGTGCCAGCACCTCTACAGGGGAAGTACCCTACGAGCAGTACTTC.

This chain links TRBV11-2 with TRBJ2-5, with D possibly called TRBD1 or TRBD2 (6 bases each). This CDR3 has 16 residues. Germline V gives CDR1 SGHAT, CDR2 FQNNGV. Deletions cut 4 bases from V and 1 base from J, with 16 bases between. For the CDR3, the DNA is TGTGCCAGCAGCTCCCACGGGGGCAAGATCCAAGAGACCCAGTACTTC. It specifies CASSSHGGKIQETQYF.

The chain uses TRBV6-6 and TRBJ1-2, with 7 bases that match TRBD1. Germline trimming cut 7 bases from V and 4 bases from J; bases unmatched to any gene: 6. CDR1 is MNHNY and CDR2 is SVGAGI in the germline V gene (reference sequence). CDR3 size: 13 residues. The CDR3: CASTVGQSYGYTF. DNA for the CDR3: TGTGCCAGCACTGTGGGACAGTCCTATGGCTACACCTTC.

The chain employs TRBV11-2 and TRBJ2-7; 12 positions match TRBD2. The junction had 6 bases not matched to a gene; V was cut back by 5 bases and J by 1 base. The CDR3 spans 16 residues. Germline V gene sequence: CDR1 SGHAT, CDR2 FQNNGV. The CDR3 protein is CASSRGLAGKSYEQYF. The DNA of the CDR3 is TGTGCCAGCAGCCGAGGACTAGCGGGAAAATCCTACGAGCAGTACTTC.

This CDR3 is CSPIGANEQFF. CDR3 in DNA: TGCAGCCCGATAGGGGCCAATGAGCAGTTCTTC. J is TRBJ2-1 and V is TRBV20-1; the D gene is possibly TRBD1 (5 bases). The CDR3 sequence is 11 residues long. Germline CDR1 is DFQATT and CDR2 is SNEGSKA (reference sequence).

This chain joins TRBV19 and TRBJ1-6, with D perhaps matching TRBD1 (5 bases). V lost 1 base to trimming and J lost 8 bases, with 12 bases between them. Germline CDR1 reads LNHDA; CDR2 reads SQIVND (reference sequence). This CDR3 is 15 amino acids long. CDR3 in amino acids: CASSIARQGDSPLHF. DNA for the CDR3: TGTGCCAGTAGTATAGCCCGGCAGGGAGATTCACCCCTCCACTTT.

The chain employs TRBV7-2 and TRBJ2-2; D possibly corresponds to TRBD2 (5 bases). With 2 bases removed from V and 4 bases from J, the gap between germline ends came to 17 bases. This CDR3 region has 17 residues. Germline lookup yields CDR1 SGHTA and CDR2 FQGNSA. CDR3: CASSLFVRTPATGELFF. The CDR3, as DNA: TGTGCCAGCAGCTTATTCGTACGGACTCCAGCCACCGGGGAGCTGTTTTTT.

The chain has TRBV11-2 and TRBJ2-5; weak D call: TRBD2 (6 bases). The CDR3 consists of 16 residues. The germline V gene has CDR1 SGHAT and CDR2 FQNNGV. Trimming took off 1 base at V and 0 bases at J, with 12 bases between the two ends. CDR3 sequence: CASSLAPRGYQETQYF. In DNA, the CDR3 is TGTGCCAGCAGCTTAGCTCCTCGGGGGTACCAAGAGACCCAGTACTTC. Complete variable domain (other parts from reference TRBV11-2 and TRBJ2-5): EAGVAQSPRYKIIEKRQSVAFWCNPISGHATLYWYQQILGQGPKLLIQFQNNGVVDDSQLPKDRFSAERLKGVDSTLKIQPAKLEDSAVYLCASSLAPRGYQETQYFGPGTRLLVL.